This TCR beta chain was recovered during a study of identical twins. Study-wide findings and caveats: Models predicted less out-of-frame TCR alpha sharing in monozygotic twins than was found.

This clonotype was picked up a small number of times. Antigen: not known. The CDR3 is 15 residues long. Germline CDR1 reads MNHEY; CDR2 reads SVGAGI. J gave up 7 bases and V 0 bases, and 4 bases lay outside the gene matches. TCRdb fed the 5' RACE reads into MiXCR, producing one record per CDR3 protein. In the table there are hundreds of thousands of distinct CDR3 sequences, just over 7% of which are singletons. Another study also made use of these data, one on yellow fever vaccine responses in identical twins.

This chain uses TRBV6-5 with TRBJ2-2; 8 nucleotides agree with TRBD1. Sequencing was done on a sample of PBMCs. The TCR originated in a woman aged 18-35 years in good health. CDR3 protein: CASSYSQGVHGELFF. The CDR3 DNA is TGTGCCAGCAGTTACTCACAGGGGGTCCACGGGGAGCTGTTTTTT.